Described below is a single T cell receptor beta chain sequence and its context. The target antigen is unknown. Germline lookup yields CDR1 LNHDA and CDR2 SQIVND (reference sequence). This CDR3 is 15 amino acids long. The V and J ends lost 2 bases and 3 bases, in that order; junction bases with no gene match: 3. This record belongs to a study of T cell responses to AZD1222 COVID-19 vaccine. Overall study results and limits: White British donors predominated, females outnumbered males, and clonal diversity was possibly underestimated.

Clones were read by immunoSEQ multiplex PCR, and TCRdb kept only the in-frame ones, dropping some. The data show 120,000 or so clones, over 75% seen once. This TCR was sampled from an adult in good health. The chain links TRBV19 to TRBJ2-5; 10 bases are shared with TRBD2. The sequenced sample was peripheral blood, obtained on day 0 of MenACWY control vaccination. The CDR3 loop reads CASSISLAGEETQYF. The CDR3 coding sequence is TGTGCCAGTAGTATATCGCTAGCGGGAGAAGAGACCCAGTACTTC.